This T cell receptor (beta chain) comes out of a study of naive and memory T cell subsets. Study-wide points: Naive repertoires, especially CD8, held a few larger clonotypes, possibly memory cells re-expressing CD45RA.

With regard to this clonotype: The target antigen is unknown.

The beta constant-region primer was an equimolar mix of two oligonucleotides covering TRBC1 and TRBC2. Ligated cDNA was amplified by four rounds of PCR with nested alpha and beta constant-region primers and SP2. TCRdb passed the UMI-ligation and nested PCR reads through MiXCR, listing each CDR3 protein once. There are more than 120,000 distinct CDR3 sequences in the sample; about 20% occur only once, and about 0.57% lies in the top ten. The V gene end was trimmed by 8 bases and the J gene end by 7 bases; junction bases not matched to a gene: 7. Germline V gene data show CDR1 as SGHRS and CDR2 as YFSETQ. CDR3 length equals 13 residues.

Material: naive CD8+ T cells from blood. The J gene is TRBJ2-2, the V gene TRBV5-1; 8 bases fit TRBD1. The receptor's source is a human donor in good health. The CDR3 sequence is CASMTGEIGELFF. DNA of the CDR3: TGCGCCAGTATGACAGGGGAAATCGGGGAGCTGTTTTTT. Drawing the rest from reference TRBV5-1 and TRBJ2-2, the complete variable domain is KAGVTQTPRYLIKTRGQQVTLSCSPISGHRSVSWYQQTPGQGLQFLFEYFSETQRNKGNFPGRFSGRQFSNSRSEMNVSTLELGDSALYLCASMTGEIGELFFGEGSRLTVL.